These 15 T cell receptor beta chains share one sample of origin, sequenced in a study of PD-1 blockade in classical Hodgkin lymphoma. Profiled with immunoSEQ multiplex PCR; TCRdb holds only in-frame clones, not every one. The sample includes around 28,000 clones, approximately 87% of them seen just once. In every patient, relapse followed autologous stem cell transplantation, while exposure to brentuximab vedotin differed. The sample consisted of peripheral blood mononuclear cells (PBMCs), taken before the second cycle of nivolumab. The receptors were sampled from a human donor with classical Hodgkin lymphoma.

The chain couples TRBV19 to TRBJ1-5; tentative D call: TRBD1 (5 bases). The CDR3 has 13 residues. Germline CDR1 and CDR2: LNHDA and SQIVND (reference sequence). With 4 bases removed from V and 6 bases from J, the gap between germline ends came to 10 bases. The CDR3 spells CASSTQGPQPQHF. The DNA for the CDR3 is TGTGCCAGTAGTACCCAGGGACCTCAGCCCCAGCATTTT.

This chain joins TRBV6-6 and TRBJ2-2; 8 bases align to TRBD1. The CDR3 totals 14 residues. Trimming took 5 bases from V and 7 from J; bases not matched to a gene: 6. Germline V gene lookup returns CDR1 MNHNY and CDR2 SVGAGI (reference sequence). The CDR3, as DNA: TGTGCCAGCAGTCGGACAGGGTGGGGCGGGGAGCTGTTTTTT. Amino acid sequence: CASSRTGWGGELFF.

The rearrangement joins TRBV4-3 to TRBJ2-1, with D unresolved. The CDR3 totals 13 residues. CDR1 LGHNA and CDR2 YSLEER come from the germline V gene. Trimming removed 0 bases at V and 11 bases at J, with 11 bases between. The CDR3 DNA sequence: TGCGCCAGCAGCCAAGATACTCGAGGCAAGCAGTTCTTC. It is translated as CASSQDTRGKQFF.

This CDR3 is CALLSGGTYNEQFF. CDR3 in DNA: TGTGCCCTTTTATCGGGCGGGACCTACAATGAGCAGTTCTTC. The V call is TRBV30, the J call TRBJ2-1; maybe TRBD2 (6 bases). Trimming took 8 bases from V and 2 from J, leaving 16 bases between them. The germline gives CDR1 GTSNPN, CDR2 SVGIG (reference sequence). This CDR3 has 14 residues.

J is TRBJ2-1 and V is TRBV11-2; D is perhaps TRBD2 (5 bases). This CDR3 comprises 12 residues. CDR1 SGHAT and CDR2 FQNNGV come from the germline V gene. With 5 bases removed from V and 7 bases from J, the gap between germline ends came to 9 bases. CDR3 amino acids: CASSIGINEQFF. The DNA for the CDR3 is TGTGCCAGCAGCATCGGGATAAATGAGCAGTTCTTC.

CDR3 amino acids: CASSLGRGGTDTQYF. The CDR3 bases are TGTGCCAGCAGCTTGGGCAGGGGCGGCACAGATACGCAGTATTTT. The chain has TRBV7-9 and TRBJ2-3; maybe TRBD1 (6 bases). Trimming removed 3 bases from V and 1 base from J, with 11 bases in between. The germline V gene encodes CDR1 SEHNR and CDR2 FQNEAQ (reference sequence). The CDR3 consists of 15 residues. The full variable domain, with the rest looked up from reference TRBV7-9 and TRBJ2-3, is DTGVSQNPRHKITKRGQNVTFRCDPISEHNRLYWYRQTLGQGPEFLTYFQNEAQLEKSRLLSDRFSAERPKGSFSTLEIQRTEQGDSAMYLCASSLGRGGTDTQYFGPGTRLTVL.

This CDR3 reads CSVELPDRGKELWNYGYTF. In DNA, the CDR3 is TGCAGCGTTGAGCTACCGGACAGGGGGAAAGAGTTGTGGAACTATGGCTACACCTTC. The gene calls are TRBV29-1 and TRBJ1-2, with TRBD1 matching over 10 bases. CDR3 length: 19 amino acids. CDR1 is SQVTM, CDR2 ANQGSEA, per germline. Unmatched junction bases numbered 18, after V lost 3 bases and J lost 2 bases.

The rearrangement uses TRBV6-5 and TRBJ1-5; D possibly corresponds to TRBD1 (5 bases). Trimming removed 6 bases at V and 0 bases at J, with 12 bases between. Germline CDR1 reads MNHEY; CDR2 reads SVGAGI. The CDR3 totals 15 residues. CDR3 residues: CASRRQWDSNQPQHF. The CDR3 region has the DNA TGTGCCAGCAGACGACAGTGGGATAGCAATCAGCCCCAGCATTTT.

The V call is TRBV2, the J call TRBJ1-4; tentative D call: TRBD1 (5 bases). V was cut by 7 bases and J by 4 bases, with 16 bases left in between. Germline values: CDR1 SNHLY, CDR2 FYNNEI. The CDR3 totals 15 residues. CDR3 amino acids: CASTTGGVNNEKLFF. CDR3 bases: TGTGCCAGCACCACGGGGGGGGTAAATAATGAAAAACTGTTTTTT.

V usage is TRBV2 and J usage is TRBJ2-1; D perhaps matches TRBD1 (6 bases). Between the trimmed V and J ends, which lost 3 bases and 5 bases, there was a span of 23 bases. CDR3 length: 18 residues. Germline V lookup: CDR1 SNHLY, CDR2 FYNNEI. The CDR3 coding sequence is TGTGCCAGCAGTGATCATTCGGGACACAAGATTACCCACAATGAGCAGTTCTTC. Protein product: CASSDHSGHKITHNEQFF. The full variable domain, its missing parts supplied by reference TRBV2 and TRBJ2-1, is EPEVTQTPSHQVTQMGQEVILRCVPISNHLYFYWYRQILGQKVEFLVSFYNNEISEKSEIFDDQFSVERPDGSNFTLKIRSTKLEDSAMYFCASSDHSGHKITHNEQFFGPGTRLTVL.

This chain uses TRBV11-2 with TRBJ2-7, with D uncertain. CDR3 length equals 14 residues. V gave up 1 base and J gave up 4 bases, with 11 bases separating them. Germline V CDR1 and CDR2: SGHAT, FQNNGV. This CDR3 reads CASSLGYRLYEQYV. For the CDR3, the DNA is TGTGCCAGCAGCTTAGGTTACCGATTATACGAGCAGTACGTC.

The chain is built from TRBV5-5 and TRBJ1-6; D not resolved. With 0 bases removed from V and 9 bases from J, the gap between germline ends came to 19 bases. The CDR3 runs to 17 residues. Germline CDR1 reads SGHKS; CDR2 reads YYEKEE (reference sequence). The DNA of the CDR3 is TGTGCCAGCAGCTTGGAGGGCGGGCGACGCCTTAGTTCACCCCTCCACTTT. This encodes CASSLEGGRRLSSPLHF.

The chain employs TRBV6-1 and TRBJ1-2, with D perhaps matching TRBD1 (5 bases). Germline CDR1 MNHNS, CDR2 SASEGT. The CDR3 has 14 residues. Trimming took off 11 bases at V and 4 bases at J, with 20 bases between the two ends. The CDR3 DNA reads TGTGCCTCTCAGGGAGGACAAATACCCTATGGCTACACCTTC. Residues: CASQGGQIPYGYTF.

The chain has TRBV7-6 and TRBJ2-7; D is unresolved. This CDR3 has 13 amino acids. Between the trimmed V and J ends, which lost 1 base and 4 bases, there was a span of 8 bases. Germline CDR1 is SGHVS and CDR2 is FNYEAQ. The CDR3 DNA follows: TGTGCCAGCAGCTTAGAACTAAAATACGAGCAGTACTTC. This gives the protein CASSLELKYEQYF. The variable domain in full, with the rest retrieved from reference TRBV7-6 and TRBJ2-7, is GAGVSQSPRYKVTKRGQDVALRCDPISGHVSLYWYRQALGQGPEFLTYFNYEAQQDKSGLPNDRFSAERPEGSISTLTIQRTEQRDSAMYRCASSLELKYEQYFGPGTRLTVT.

The rearrangement joins TRBV27 to TRBJ1-2; D is unresolved. V was pared by 2 bases and J by 8 bases, with 12 bases between. Germline V gene sequence: CDR1 MNHEY, CDR2 SMNVEV (reference sequence). The CDR3 is made up of 13 amino acids. As DNA, the CDR3 is TGTGCCAGCAGTTTAGACCCCGGTAGGGGCTACACCTTC. Its protein product is CASSLDPGRGYTF.